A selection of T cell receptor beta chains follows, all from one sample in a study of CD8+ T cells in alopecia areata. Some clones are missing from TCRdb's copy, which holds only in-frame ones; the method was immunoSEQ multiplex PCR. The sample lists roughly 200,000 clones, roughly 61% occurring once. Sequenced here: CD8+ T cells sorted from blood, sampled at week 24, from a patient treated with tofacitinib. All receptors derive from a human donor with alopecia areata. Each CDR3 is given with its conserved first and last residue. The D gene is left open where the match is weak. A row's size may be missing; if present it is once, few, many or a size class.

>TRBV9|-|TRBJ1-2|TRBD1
CASSGPRDRHYGYTF
TGTGCCAGCAGCGGACCCCGGGACAGACACTATGGCTACACCTTC
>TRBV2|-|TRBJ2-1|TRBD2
CASFGLAGDNEQFF
TGTGCCTCCTTCGGGCTAGCGGGGGACAATGAGCAGTTCTTC
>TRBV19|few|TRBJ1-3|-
CASSTGLRSGNTIYF
TGTGCCAGTAGTACAGGACTACGCTCTGGAAACACCATATATTTT
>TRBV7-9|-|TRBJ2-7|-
CASRAGSAYEQYF
TGTGCCAGCAGGGCAGGGTCGGCCTACGAGCAGTACTTC
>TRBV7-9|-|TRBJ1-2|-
CASLTSGADGYTF
TGTGCCAGCCTCACCTCCGGGGCGGATGGCTACACCTTC
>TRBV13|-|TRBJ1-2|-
CASSLGDSDTNYGYTF
TGTGCCAGCAGCTTAGGGGACAGCGATACTAACTATGGCTACACCTTC
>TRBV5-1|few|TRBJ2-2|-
CASSLSETANTGELFF
TGCGCCAGCAGCTTGTCTGAGACGGCGAACACCGGGGAGCTGTTTTTT
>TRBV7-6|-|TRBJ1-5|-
CASSPTRSGQPQHF
TGTGCCAGCAGCCCGACACGGTCAGGACAGCCCCAGCATTTT
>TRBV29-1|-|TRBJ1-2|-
CSVEDSHYGYTF
TGCAGCGTTGAAGATTCCCACTATGGCTACACCTTC
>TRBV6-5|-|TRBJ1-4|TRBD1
CASSHRQGWGEKLFF
TGTGCCAGCAGTCACCGACAGGGGTGGGGTGAAAAACTGTTTTTT
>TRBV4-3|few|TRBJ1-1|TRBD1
CASSQGAGGAFF
TGCGCCAGCAGCCAAGGGGCAGGGGGAGCTTTCTTT
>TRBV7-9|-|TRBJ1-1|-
CASSSNTEAFF
TGTGCCAGCAGCTCGAACACTGAAGCTTTCTTT
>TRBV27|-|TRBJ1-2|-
CASSPIRSNYGYTF
TGTGCCAGCAGCCCCATCCGGTCTAACTATGGCTACACCTTC
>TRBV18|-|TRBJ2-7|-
CASSPTESYEQYF
TGTGCCAGCTCACCAACTGAATCCTACGAGCAGTACTTC
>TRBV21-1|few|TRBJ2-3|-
CASRGGRDTDTQYF
TGTGCCAGCAGAGGGGGAAGGGACACAGATACGCAGTATTTT
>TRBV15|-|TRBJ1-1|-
CATSTMNTEAFF
TGTGCCACCAGCACTATGAACACTGAAGCTTTCTTT
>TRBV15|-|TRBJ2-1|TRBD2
CATSNLAGGPGEQFF
TGTGCCACCAGCAACTTAGCGGGGGGGCCCGGTGAGCAGTTCTTC
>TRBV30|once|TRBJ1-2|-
CAWSDNRAPNYGYTF
TGTGCCTGGAGTGACAACAGGGCCCCAAACTATGGCTACACCTTC
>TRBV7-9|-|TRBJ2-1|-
CASSSPGDLGQFF
TGTGCCAGCAGCTCCCCAGGGGACCTAGGGCAGTTCTTC
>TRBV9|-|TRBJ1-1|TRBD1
CASSVVDRRTTEAFF
TGTGCCAGCAGCGTAGTGGACAGGAGGACCACTGAAGCTTTCTTT
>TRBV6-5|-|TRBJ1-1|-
CASSYSADMNTEAFF
TGTGCCAGCAGTTACTCGGCAGACATGAACACTGAAGCTTTCTTT
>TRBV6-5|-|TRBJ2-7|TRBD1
CASNPTGSHYEQYF
TGTGCCAGCAATCCGACAGGGAGCCACTACGAGCAGTACTTC
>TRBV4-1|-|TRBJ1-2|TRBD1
CASSQDPGQGRYGYTF
TGCGCCAGCAGCCAAGATCCCGGACAGGGAAGATATGGCTACACCTTC
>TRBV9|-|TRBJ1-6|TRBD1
CARDPGQVPAPLHF
TGTGCCAGAGATCCGGGACAGGTCCCCGCACCCCTCCACTTT
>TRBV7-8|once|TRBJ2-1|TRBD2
CASSLRGAVYNEQFF
TGTGCCAGCAGCTTGCGGGGGGCGGTTTACAATGAGCAGTTCTTC
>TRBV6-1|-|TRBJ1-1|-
CASSGVGGSTEAFF
TGTGCCAGCAGTGGGGTTGGAGGTAGCACTGAAGCTTTCTTT
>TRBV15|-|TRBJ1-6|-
CATSRDQGASSPLHF
TGTGCCACCAGCAGAGATCAAGGGGCTAGTTCACCCCTCCACTTT
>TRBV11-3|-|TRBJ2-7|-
CASSSRGTDSYEQYF
TGTGCCAGCAGCTCCCGCGGGACAGATTCCTACGAGCAGTACTTC
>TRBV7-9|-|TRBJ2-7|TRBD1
CASSTSGQGTYEQYF
TGTGCCAGCAGCACATCGGGACAGGGCACCTACGAGCAGTACTTC